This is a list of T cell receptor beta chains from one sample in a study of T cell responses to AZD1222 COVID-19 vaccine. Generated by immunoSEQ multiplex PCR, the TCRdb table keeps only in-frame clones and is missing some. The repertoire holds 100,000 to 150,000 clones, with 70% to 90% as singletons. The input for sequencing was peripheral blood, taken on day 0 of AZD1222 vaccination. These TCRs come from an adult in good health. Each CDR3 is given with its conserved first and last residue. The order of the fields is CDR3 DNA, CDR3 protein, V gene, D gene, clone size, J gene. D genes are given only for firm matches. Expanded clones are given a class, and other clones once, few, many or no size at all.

cdr3_nt: TGCAGCGTTGGGGGTACCTATGGCTACACCTTC; cdr3_aa: CSVGGTYGYTF; v_call: TRBV29-1; d_call: NA; clone_size: NA; j_call: TRBJ1-2
cdr3_nt: TGTGCCACCAGCAGAGGTGCGTCCCCCACTAATGAAAAACTGTTTTTT; cdr3_aa: CATSRGASPTNEKLFF; v_call: TRBV15; d_call: NA; clone_size: NA; j_call: TRBJ1-4
cdr3_nt: TGTGCCAGCAGTGAATCGGCCAAGATGGAGTACTTC; cdr3_aa: CASSESAKMEYF; v_call: TRBV2; d_call: NA; clone_size: NA; j_call: TRBJ2-7
cdr3_nt: TGTGCCAGCAGCCAAGATACCGGCCACTATGGCTACACCTTC; cdr3_aa: CASSQDTGHYGYTF; v_call: TRBV3-1/TRBV3-2; d_call: NA; clone_size: NA; j_call: TRBJ1-2
cdr3_nt: TGTGCTAGCAGCCCAGGCGATGTCCGGGGGTTTGGCAATCAGCCCCAGCATTTT; cdr3_aa: CASSPGDVRGFGNQPQHF; v_call: TRBV7-7; d_call: NA; clone_size: NA; j_call: TRBJ1-5
cdr3_nt: TGTGCCAGCAGCTTAGGGTTCGGGAATACGCAGTATTTT; cdr3_aa: CASSLGFGNTQYF; v_call: TRBV11-2; d_call: NA; clone_size: NA; j_call: TRBJ2-3
cdr3_nt: TGTGCCAGCAGTGAAGCGCTGGGGGGTTTTGGTGAAAAACTGTTTTTT; cdr3_aa: CASSEALGGFGEKLFF; v_call: TRBV6-1; d_call: NA; clone_size: NA; j_call: TRBJ1-4
cdr3_nt: TGTGCTAGTGGCCGGGGCACAGGGAGATACACTGAAGCTTTCTTT; cdr3_aa: CASGRGTGRYTEAFF; v_call: TRBV12-5; d_call: NA; clone_size: NA; j_call: TRBJ1-1
cdr3_nt: TGTGCCAGCAGCGCGGGGGGGCAGACCCAGTACTTC; cdr3_aa: CASSAGGQTQYF; v_call: TRBV9; d_call: TRBD2; clone_size: once; j_call: TRBJ2-5
cdr3_nt: TGTGCCAGCAGCTTAGGGACTAGCGGGGGGCGGGGAGAGACCCAGTACTTC; cdr3_aa: CASSLGTSGGRGETQYF; v_call: TRBV7-2; d_call: TRBD2; clone_size: once; j_call: TRBJ2-5
cdr3_nt: TGCGCCAGCAGCCAACGACAGGGAAGAGCTGAAGCTTTCTTT; cdr3_aa: CASSQRQGRAEAFF; v_call: TRBV4-3; d_call: TRBD1; clone_size: NA; j_call: TRBJ1-1
cdr3_nt: TGTGCCAGCAGCGTAGTACGGGACAGTTCCTATGGCTACACCTTC; cdr3_aa: CASSVVRDSSYGYTF; v_call: TRBV9; d_call: TRBD1; clone_size: NA; j_call: TRBJ1-2
cdr3_nt: TGTGCCAGCAGCATCCGGGACAGGAGCACAGATACGCAGTATTTT; cdr3_aa: CASSIRDRSTDTQYF; v_call: TRBV11-2; d_call: TRBD1; clone_size: NA; j_call: TRBJ2-3
cdr3_nt: TGTGCCATCAGCCAGGGGCCACAGTCTAACTATGGCTACACCTTC; cdr3_aa: CAISQGPQSNYGYTF; v_call: TRBV10-3; d_call: NA; clone_size: few; j_call: TRBJ1-2
cdr3_nt: TGTGCCAGCAACCCCTCACAGCGGAACACTGAAGCTTTCTTT; cdr3_aa: CASNPSQRNTEAFF; v_call: TRBV6-5; d_call: NA; clone_size: NA; j_call: TRBJ1-1
cdr3_nt: TGTGCCAGCTCACCATCAAGCGGACCCTCCTACGAGCAGTACTTC; cdr3_aa: CASSPSSGPSYEQYF; v_call: TRBV18; d_call: NA; clone_size: NA; j_call: TRBJ2-7
cdr3_nt: TGTGCCAGCAGCGGGTTGACGGGCTCTGGAAACACCATATATTTT; cdr3_aa: CASSGLTGSGNTIYF; v_call: TRBV7-9; d_call: NA; clone_size: NA; j_call: TRBJ1-3
cdr3_nt: TGTGCCAGCAACGTGCGGGGAGCTAATGAAAAACTGTTTTTT; cdr3_aa: CASNVRGANEKLFF; v_call: TRBV7-9; d_call: NA; clone_size: NA; j_call: TRBJ1-4
cdr3_nt: TGTGCAAGTCGCTCAAGTGGGACAGGACTTTACAATGAGCAGTTCTTC; cdr3_aa: CASRSSGTGLYNEQFF; v_call: TRBV12-2; d_call: NA; clone_size: few; j_call: TRBJ2-1
cdr3_nt: TGTGCCAGCAGCGGCCACAGGATTACCAACACTGAAGCTTTCTTT; cdr3_aa: CASSGHRITNTEAFF; v_call: TRBV9; d_call: NA; clone_size: NA; j_call: TRBJ1-1
cdr3_nt: TGCGCCAGCAGCTTGGGGTCTATAAGAGATACGCAGTATTTT; cdr3_aa: CASSLGSIRDTQYF; v_call: TRBV5-1; d_call: NA; clone_size: NA; j_call: TRBJ2-3
cdr3_nt: TGTGCCAGCAGTCCGCCTGGGACAGACTCCTACGAGCAGTACTTC; cdr3_aa: CASSPPGTDSYEQYF; v_call: TRBV4-2; d_call: TRBD1; clone_size: once; j_call: TRBJ2-7
cdr3_nt: TGTGCCAGTAGAACACCGGGACAGGGGGCTTATGGCTACACCTTC; cdr3_aa: CASRTPGQGAYGYTF; v_call: TRBV19; d_call: TRBD1; clone_size: NA; j_call: TRBJ1-2
cdr3_nt: TGTGCCAGCATCCGGGGGTACACTGAAGCTTTCTTT; cdr3_aa: CASIRGYTEAFF; v_call: TRBV12-3/TRBV12-4; d_call: NA; clone_size: few; j_call: TRBJ1-1
cdr3_nt: TGTGCCAGCAGCTTAGGGGGACAGGGCAACTATGGCTACACCTTC; cdr3_aa: CASSLGGQGNYGYTF; v_call: TRBV7-6; d_call: TRBD1; clone_size: NA; j_call: TRBJ1-2
cdr3_nt: TGTGCCAGCAGCCCCCCCGGACAGGGGGACTATGGCTACACCTTC; cdr3_aa: CASSPPGQGDYGYTF; v_call: TRBV6-2/TRBV6-3; d_call: TRBD1; clone_size: NA; j_call: TRBJ1-2
cdr3_nt: TGTGCCAGCTCACCCCAGGGAGGGGATGGCTACACCTTC; cdr3_aa: CASSPQGGDGYTF; v_call: TRBV18; d_call: NA; clone_size: NA; j_call: TRBJ1-2
cdr3_nt: TGTGCCAGTCAGGGGGGCTCGAACACCGGGGAGCTGTTTTTT; cdr3_aa: CASQGGSNTGELFF; v_call: TRBV11-3; d_call: NA; clone_size: NA; j_call: TRBJ2-2
cdr3_nt: TGTGCCAGCAGCAGGGGCCCCTCTAGCTCCTATAATTCACCCCTCCACTTT; cdr3_aa: CASSRGPSSSYNSPLHF; v_call: TRBV13; d_call: NA; clone_size: NA; j_call: TRBJ1-6
cdr3_nt: TGTGCCAGCAGCGTAGGTAGCGGGCAAACCTACGAGCAGTACTTC; cdr3_aa: CASSVGSGQTYEQYF; v_call: TRBV9; d_call: TRBD2; clone_size: once; j_call: TRBJ2-7
cdr3_nt: TGTGCCAGCAGTTACTCGACCATCCTGGGCACCGGGGAGCTGTTTTTT; cdr3_aa: CASSYSTILGTGELFF; v_call: TRBV6-2/TRBV6-3; d_call: NA; clone_size: NA; j_call: TRBJ2-2
cdr3_nt: TGCGCCAGCAGCTTGTTAGCGGAGGCCGACGAGCAGTACTTC; cdr3_aa: CASSLLAEADEQYF; v_call: TRBV5-1; d_call: NA; clone_size: NA; j_call: TRBJ2-7
cdr3_nt: TGTGCCAGCCTGGACAGGGTTTACTATGGCTACACCTTC; cdr3_aa: CASLDRVYYGYTF; v_call: TRBV19; d_call: TRBD1; clone_size: NA; j_call: TRBJ1-2
cdr3_nt: TGCGCCAGCAGCCTCAAGTGGAAAGGACCGGCTATAGCCAAAAACATTCAGTACTTC; cdr3_aa: CASSLKWKGPAIAKNIQYF; v_call: TRBV4-3; d_call: NA; clone_size: NA; j_call: TRBJ2-4
cdr3_nt: TGTGCCAGCAGCCAGACTACTGGAGGAGGCGAGCAGTACTTC; cdr3_aa: CASSQTTGGGEQYF; v_call: TRBV6-2/TRBV6-3; d_call: NA; clone_size: NA; j_call: TRBJ2-7
cdr3_nt: TGTGCCAGCAGCCGTAGACCGGACAGGGTGTTAATGGAGCAGTACTTC; cdr3_aa: CASSRRPDRVLMEQYF; v_call: TRBV7-2; d_call: TRBD1; clone_size: NA; j_call: TRBJ2-7
cdr3_nt: TGTGCCAGCAGTTTACCGGGGACAGCAGCTAATGAAAAACTGTTTTTT; cdr3_aa: CASSLPGTAANEKLFF; v_call: TRBV6-2/TRBV6-3; d_call: TRBD1; clone_size: NA; j_call: TRBJ1-4
cdr3_nt: TGTGCTAGTACAACCTCCCGGGGAAACACCATATATTTT; cdr3_aa: CASTTSRGNTIYF; v_call: TRBV12-5; d_call: NA; clone_size: NA; j_call: TRBJ1-3
cdr3_nt: TGTGCCAGCAGTCCCAGAGACAGAAATTCACCCCTCCACTTT; cdr3_aa: CASSPRDRNSPLHF; v_call: TRBV28; d_call: NA; clone_size: NA; j_call: TRBJ1-6
cdr3_nt: TGTGCCAGCAGTGTACCTGGGACAGGAGTTTACGAGCAGTACTTC; cdr3_aa: CASSVPGTGVYEQYF; v_call: TRBV25-1; d_call: TRBD1; clone_size: NA; j_call: TRBJ2-7
cdr3_nt: TGTGCCAGCAGCCACGGTGGGACGGCTCTCTCTGGCTACACCTTC; cdr3_aa: CASSHGGTALSGYTF; v_call: TRBV3-1/TRBV3-2; d_call: NA; clone_size: NA; j_call: TRBJ1-2
cdr3_nt: TGTGCCAGTAGTAGACCAGGGTATTCACCCCTCCACTTT; cdr3_aa: CASSRPGYSPLHF; v_call: TRBV19; d_call: NA; clone_size: NA; j_call: TRBJ1-6
cdr3_nt: TGTGCCAGCAGCCAAGTTCTTGGCAGGGGGTACACTGAAGCTTTCTTT; cdr3_aa: CASSQVLGRGYTEAFF; v_call: TRBV3-1/TRBV3-2; d_call: TRBD1; clone_size: NA; j_call: TRBJ1-1
cdr3_nt: TGTGCCAGTAGTGGTCCCGGGCTGGGGGACTACGAGCAGTACTTC; cdr3_aa: CASSGPGLGDYEQYF; v_call: TRBV19; d_call: NA; clone_size: NA; j_call: TRBJ2-7
cdr3_nt: TGTGCCAGCCGACAGGGGGCGGTTAGCACAGATACGCAGTATTTT; cdr3_aa: CASRQGAVSTDTQYF; v_call: TRBV27; d_call: TRBD1; clone_size: NA; j_call: TRBJ2-3
cdr3_nt: TGTGCCAGCTCACACGGGACAGATACGCAGTATTTT; cdr3_aa: CASSHGTDTQYF; v_call: TRBV18; d_call: NA; clone_size: NA; j_call: TRBJ2-3
cdr3_nt: TGTGCCAGCACGCCGGCTACCACCGGGGAGCTGTTTTTT; cdr3_aa: CASTPATTGELFF; v_call: TRBV12-3/TRBV12-4; d_call: NA; clone_size: NA; j_call: TRBJ2-2
cdr3_nt: TGCGCCAGCAGCCCCTTAGCGGGGGATTACAATGAGCAGTTCTTC; cdr3_aa: CASSPLAGDYNEQFF; v_call: TRBV4-3; d_call: TRBD2; clone_size: NA; j_call: TRBJ2-1
cdr3_nt: TGTGCCAGCAGCTTGAGGGACAATTCACCCCTCCACTTT; cdr3_aa: CASSLRDNSPLHF; v_call: TRBV5-4; d_call: NA; clone_size: NA; j_call: TRBJ1-6